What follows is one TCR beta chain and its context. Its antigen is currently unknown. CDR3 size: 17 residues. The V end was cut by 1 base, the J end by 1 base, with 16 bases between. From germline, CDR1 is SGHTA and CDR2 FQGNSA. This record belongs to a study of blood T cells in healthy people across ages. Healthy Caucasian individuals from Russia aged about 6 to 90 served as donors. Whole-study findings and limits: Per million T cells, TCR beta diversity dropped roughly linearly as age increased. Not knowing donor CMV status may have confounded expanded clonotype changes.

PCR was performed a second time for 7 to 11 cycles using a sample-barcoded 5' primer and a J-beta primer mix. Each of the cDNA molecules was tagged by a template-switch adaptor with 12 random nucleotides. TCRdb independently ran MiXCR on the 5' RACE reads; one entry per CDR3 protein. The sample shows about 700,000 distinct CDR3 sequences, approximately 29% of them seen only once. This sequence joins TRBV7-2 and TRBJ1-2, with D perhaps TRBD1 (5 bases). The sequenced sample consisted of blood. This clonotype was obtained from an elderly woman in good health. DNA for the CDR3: TGTGCCAGCAGCTTAGATAGGTTAAGGGGTTTTAACTATGGCTACACCTTC. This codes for CASSLDRLRGFNYGYTF.